This T cell receptor (beta chain) was sequenced for a study of post-analysis software for immune sequencing data. As to this clonotype: Its antigen is as yet unknown.

Broader study findings: A few TRBV segments (TRBV5-6, TRBV5-1 and TRBV20-1 among them) occurred more frequently in patients than in controls.

Every TCR beta cDNA library bore unique molecular identifiers. One entry per CDR3 protein results from TCRdb running MiXCR on the PCR reads. Among roughly 600,000 distinct CDR3 sequences listed, roughly 40% were seen once. CDR1 MNHNY and CDR2 SVGAGI come from the germline V gene (reference sequence). V trimming: 7 bases; J trimming: 4 bases; junction bases outside the gene matches: 3. The CDR3 is 12 amino acids. The sequence was collected from a girl aged 10 to 17 with multiple sclerosis. The sequencing input was blood. The chain recombines TRBV6-6 with TRBJ1-1, with 7 bases fitting TRBD1. As DNA, the CDR3 is TGTGCCAGCACCCGGGACAGCACTGAAGCTTTCTTT. Encoded protein: CASTRDSTEAFF.